A single sample is the source of the 6 T cell receptor beta chains below, sequenced in a study of T cell responses to AZD1222 COVID-19 vaccine. Assay used: immunoSEQ multiplex PCR; TCRdb lists only in-frame clones, some missing. The profile shows some 180,000 clones, roughly nine tenths of them singletons. This sample comprised peripheral blood, obtained 28 days after the second AZD1222 dose. The origin of the receptors is an adult who received the AZD1222 COVID-19 vaccine.

The gene calls are TRBV19 and TRBJ2-2, with D maybe TRBD1 (6 bases). CDR1 and CDR2 from the germline V gene are LNHDA and SQIVND (reference sequence). The CDR3 covers 15 residues. Trimming left V 6 bases short and J 5 bases short, with 16 bases between. CDR3 nucleotides: TGTGCCAGTAGCCGACGGTTCAGGGGAACCGGGGAGCTGTTTTTT. Translated: CASSRRFRGTGELFF.

A few counts support this clone. This chain connects TRBV5-1 to TRBJ2-7, with 13 bases lining up with TRBD2. This CDR3 is 17 amino acids long. With 3 bases clipped from V and 0 bases from J, the junction kept 6 bases outside the gene matches. CDR1 and CDR2 (germline): SGHRS, YFSETQ. The CDR3 DNA sequence: TGCGCCAGCAGCTGGACTAGCGGGAGCCCCAACTCCTACGAGCAGTACTTC. Translating gives CASSWTSGSPNSYEQYF.

This rearrangement joins TRBV21-1 to TRBJ2-2; the table's D gene call, TRBD1, was not cross checked with the DNA. TRBV21-1 constitutes a pseudogene. The CDR3 loop spans 19 amino acids. CDR3 coding DNA: TGTGCCAGCAGCCTCCGACCAGGGGGCCGGAGTCGAGCGGCCGGGGAGCTGTTTTTT. It codes for CASSLRPGGRSRAAGELFF.

This clone was counted only a few times. V usage is TRBV19 and J usage is TRBJ1-4; a possible D gene is TRBD1 (5 bases). Deletions cut 6 bases from V and 2 bases from J, with 13 bases between. Germline assignment: CDR1 LNHDA and CDR2 SQIVND (reference sequence). The CDR3 totals 15 residues. The CDR3: CASSDRGATNEKLFF. The CDR3, as DNA: TGTGCCAGTAGCGACCGAGGGGCCACTAATGAAAAACTGTTTTTT.

V and J are TRBV11-2 and TRBJ1-2; D is unresolved. V lost 1 base to trimming and J lost 0 bases, with 6 bases between them. The CDR3 runs 14 residues. From germline, CDR1 is SGHAT and CDR2 FQNNGV. CDR3 residues: CASSLGVSNYGYTF. The DNA of the CDR3 is TGTGCCAGCAGCTTAGGGGTATCTAACTATGGCTACACCTTC.

In DNA form, the CDR3 reads TGTGCCAGCAGTGCGCGGACAGGTTACTCTGGAAACACCATATATTTT. This translates into CASSARTGYSGNTIYF. The genes are TRBV27 and TRBJ1-3, with 7 bases fitting TRBD1. Germline trimming cut 5 bases from V and 0 bases from J; bases unmatched to any gene: 7. The length of the CDR3 is 16 residues. The germline V gene has CDR1 MNHEY and CDR2 SMNVEV (reference sequence).